This T cell receptor beta chain appears in the sequencing data of a study of cytomegalovirus exposure and HLA in healthy donors. Study results and limitations: One variant, a missense change in DCLRE1C, was linked in a later analysis to TCR beta V- and J-gene trimming.

The PCR was carried out with 60 Vbeta primers and 13 Jbeta primers. Assay used: immunoSEQ multiplex PCR; TCRdb lists only in-frame clones, some missing. Of 95,000 to 100,000 clones detected, roughly 75% appear once; the ten largest clones hold more than 0.6%. Germline V gene lookup returns CDR1 MNHEY and CDR2 SVGAGI. The ends lost 2 bases at V and 5 bases at J; junction bases unmatched: 4. The CDR3 has 14 residues. This clone was counted only a few times. Its specificity is not known. The clonotype comes from a woman aged 55-69 years in good health and CMV-seronegative. The rearrangement links TRBV6-5 to TRBJ2-7; 9 bases are a match to TRBD2. The sequenced sample was PBMCs. The CDR3 protein is CASSYRLAGNEQYF. Here the CDR3 DNA reads TGTGCCAGCAGTTACCGTCTAGCGGGAAACGAGCAGTACTTC.